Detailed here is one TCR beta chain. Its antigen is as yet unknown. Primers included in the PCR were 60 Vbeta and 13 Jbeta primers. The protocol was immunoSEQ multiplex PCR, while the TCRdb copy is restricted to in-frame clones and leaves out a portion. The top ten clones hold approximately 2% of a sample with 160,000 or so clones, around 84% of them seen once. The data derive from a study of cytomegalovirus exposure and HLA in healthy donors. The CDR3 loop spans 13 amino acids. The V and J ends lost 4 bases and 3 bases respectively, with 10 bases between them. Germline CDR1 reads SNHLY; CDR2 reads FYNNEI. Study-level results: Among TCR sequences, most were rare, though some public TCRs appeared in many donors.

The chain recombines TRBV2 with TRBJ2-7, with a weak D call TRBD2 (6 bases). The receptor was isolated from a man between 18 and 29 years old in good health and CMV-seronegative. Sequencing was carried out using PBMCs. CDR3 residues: CASSGEENYEQYF. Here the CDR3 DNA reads TGTGCCAGCAGTGGGGAGGAAAACTACGAGCAGTACTTC.